The clone carrying this TCR beta chain was picked up many times. This entry is derived from a study of T cells in Graves' hyperthyroidism and ophthalmopathy. Across the whole study: Peripheral blood sampling occurred at initial diagnosis, before any treatment.

From RNA transcripts, TCR beta CDR3 regions were amplified. The study used the HTBI primer set for a first-round RT-PCR of the TCR CDR3. TCRdb recomputed calls from the multiplex PCR reads with MiXCR, one row per CDR3 protein. The table lists fewer than 600,000 distinct CDR3 sequences, less than 15% of them singletons, with roughly 14% in the top ten. There are 14 residues in the CDR3. The germline V gene has CDR1 DFQATT and CDR2 SNEGSKA (reference sequence). V gave up 5 bases and J gave up 7 bases, with 18 bases separating them. Sequences were obtained from blood. This sequence was found in a woman aged 40 to 50 with Graves' hyperthyroidism. The chain couples TRBV20-1 to TRBJ2-1; D ambiguous. The CDR3 region has the DNA TGCAGTGCTGGCCCGGGTGAAGCTTGGAATGAGCAGTTCTTC. Encoded protein: CSAGPGEAWNEQFF.